The rows below give T cell receptor beta chains drawn from one sample of a study of T cell responses to AZD1222 COVID-19 vaccine. This table comes from immunoSEQ multiplex PCR, and its TCRdb copy is limited to in-frame clones, with some not included. The table includes under 150,000 clones, almost 85% detected once. Specimen: peripheral blood, collected 28 days after the second dose of the MenACWY control vaccine. The receptors were gathered from an adult who received the MenACWY meningococcal vaccine as a control. Each CDR3 is given with its conserved first and last residue. The order of the fields is V gene, clone size, D gene, J gene, CDR3 protein, CDR3 DNA. The D gene is left open where the match is weak. Not every row has a clone size; where given, it reads once, few, many or a size class.

TRBV7-2	once	-	TRBJ2-7	CASSLMSYEQYF	TGTGCCAGCAGCTTAATGTCCTACGAGCAGTACTTC
TRBV28	once	-	TRBJ1-2	CASGSQVENYGYTF	TGTGCCAGCGGTTCCCAGGTCGAGAACTATGGCTACACCTTC
TRBV24-1	-	-	TRBJ2-1	CATSDLMSGEGVNEQFF	TGCGCCACCAGTGATTTGATGTCGGGGGAAGGAGTCAATGAGCAGTTCTTC
TRBV5-4	-	TRBD1	TRBJ2-3	CASSKGADTDTQYF	TGTGCCAGCAGCAAGGGGGCGGACACAGATACGCAGTATTTT
TRBV30	-	TRBD2	TRBJ2-1	CAWSMSRLAGKNEQFF	TGTGCCTGGTCTATGTCTAGACTAGCGGGAAAGAATGAGCAGTTCTTC
TRBV12-3/TRBV12-4	-	-	TRBJ2-3	CASSPPGDTQYF	TGTGCCAGCAGTCCACCCGGGGATACGCAGTATTTT
TRBV15	few	TRBD1	TRBJ1-2	CATSRAPDREYGYTF	TGTGCCACCAGCAGAGCCCCGGACAGGGAGTATGGCTACACCTTC
TRBV2	-	-	TRBJ1-3	CASSVSASGNTIYF	TGTGCCAGCAGTGTGTCAGCCTCTGGAAACACCATATATTTT
TRBV7-9	few	-	TRBJ2-3	CASSLYVAETDTQYF	TGTGCCAGCAGCTTATATGTGGCCGAAACAGATACGCAGTATTTT
TRBV5-8	-	-	TRBJ1-1	CAITANTEAFF	TGTGCCATAACGGCGAACACTGAAGCTTTCTTT
TRBV5-1	-	-	TRBJ2-7	CASPNGQLAEYF	TGCGCCAGCCCCAACGGACAGCTGGCGGAGTACTTC
TRBV9	-	-	TRBJ1-2	CASSVVAGEDHYGYTF	TGTGCCAGCAGCGTAGTTGCAGGGGAGGATCACTATGGCTACACCTTC
TRBV6-2/TRBV6-3	-	-	TRBJ1-3	CASSYTRRGAGNTIYF	TGTGCCAGCAGTTACACCCGCCGAGGTGCTGGAAACACCATATATTTT
TRBV20-1	-	-	TRBJ1-1	CSAREVRAFF	TGCAGTGCTCGGGAGGTCCGAGCTTTCTTT
TRBV6-7	-	-	TRBJ1-3	CASSYSPRTRLPGNTIYF	TGTGCCAGCAGTTACTCGCCCAGGACTCGTCTACCTGGAAACACTATATATTTT
TRBV29-1	-	-	TRBJ2-1	CSVVVGLARDNEQFF	TGCAGCGTTGTCGTGGGGTTAGCACGAGACAATGAGCAGTTCTTC
TRBV7-9	-	TRBD1	TRBJ2-7	CASSRGEVTGAINEQYF	TGTGCCAGCAGCCGAGGGGAGGTGACAGGGGCAATTAACGAGCAGTACTTC
TRBV7-3	-	-	TRBJ2-2	CASSPQGKNTGELFF	TGTGCCAGCAGCCCCCAGGGGAAGAACACCGGGGAGCTGTTTTTT
TRBV5-4	-	TRBD2	TRBJ2-3	CASRTSSVLGDTQYF	TGTGCCAGCAGGACTAGCTCCGTTCTGGGAGATACGCAGTATTTT
TRBV27	once	-	TRBJ1-2	CASSLTGFLNYGYTF	TGTGCCAGCAGTTTAACCGGGTTTCTTAACTATGGCTACACCTTC
TRBV7-2	-	TRBD1	TRBJ2-1	CASSSGGVEFF	TGTGCCAGCAGCTCAGGGGGCGTTGAGTTCTTC
TRBV5-4	-	-	TRBJ2-3	CASSLEQGTDTQYF	TGTGCCAGCAGCTTGGAGCAGGGCACAGATACGCAGTATTTT
TRBV7-9	-	-	TRBJ1-5	CASSLVGGSNQPQHF	TGTGCCAGCAGCTTAGTGGGGGGGAGCAATCAGCCCCAGCATTTT
TRBV9	once	TRBD2	TRBJ2-3	CASSAWTSGSTDTQYF	TGTGCCAGCAGCGCCTGGACTAGCGGTAGCACAGATACGCAGTATTTT
TRBV11-2	-	TRBD1	TRBJ2-2	CASGTGRAGELFF	TGTGCCAGCGGGACAGGGAGGGCCGGGGAGCTGTTTTTT
TRBV9	-	-	TRBJ2-6	CASSRALGANVLTF	TGTGCCAGCAGCCGAGCCCTTGGGGCCAACGTCCTGACTTTC
TRBV7-2	few	-	TRBJ1-6	CASTLSSGGSYNSPLHF	TGTGCCAGCACCTTATCCTCCGGAGGGTCCTATAATTCACCCCTCCACTTT
TRBV30	once	TRBD2	TRBJ2-7	CAWSVPPRLARTYEQYF	TGTGCCTGGAGTGTACCCCCGCGACTAGCGCGCACCTACGAGCAGTACTTC
TRBV5-4	-	-	TRBJ1-3	CASRVAGGNTIYF	TGTGCCAGCAGAGTTGCGGGTGGAAACACCATATATTTT
TRBV30	-	-	TRBJ2-5	CAWSVKAGETQYF	TGTGCCTGGAGCGTTAAGGCGGGTGAGACCCAGTACTTC
TRBV14	once	-	TRBJ1-2	CASSLGPGEGYGYTF	TGTGCCAGCAGCTTAGGCCCAGGGGAGGGCTATGGCTACACCTTC
TRBV28	-	-	TRBJ1-5	CASSFFPQPQHF	TGTGCCAGCAGTTTCTTTCCCCAGCCCCAGCATTTT
TRBV19	-	TRBD1	TRBJ1-5	CASIGRTGSGQPQHF	TGTGCCAGTATTGGGCGGACAGGGAGCGGACAGCCCCAGCATTTT
TRBV5-1	-	-	TRBJ1-6	CASSLWAASPLHF	TGCGCCAGCAGCTTGTGGGCAGCCTCACCCCTCCACTTT
TRBV6-2/TRBV6-3	once	-	TRBJ1-5	CASSYPGQPQHF	TGTGCCAGCAGTTACCCAGGACAGCCCCAGCATTTT
TRBV19	-	TRBD1	TRBJ1-1	CATPGTGGIGAFF	TGTGCCACCCCCGGGACAGGGGGCATTGGAGCTTTCTTT
TRBV6-6	-	TRBD1	TRBJ2-1	CASTGDRGSVYNEQFF	TGTGCCAGCACCGGGGACAGGGGGTCCGTTTACAATGAGCAGTTCTTC
TRBV7-9	few	TRBD1	TRBJ1-3	CASSFRGTGGNTIYF	TGTGCCAGCAGCTTTCGCGGGACAGGAGGAAACACCATATATTTT
TRBV5-1	-	-	TRBJ2-2	CASSLATWSPRPSGELFF	TGCGCCAGCAGCTTGGCCACTTGGTCCCCCAGACCCTCCGGGGAGCTGTTTTTT
TRBV5-1	-	-	TRBJ2-2	CASSPSGAGTGELFF	TGCGCCAGCAGCCCCTCAGGGGCGGGCACCGGGGAGCTGTTTTTT
TRBV19	-	-	TRBJ1-2	CASRSGGEYYGYTF	TGTGCCAGTAGAAGCGGAGGGGAATACTATGGCTACACCTTC
TRBV4-1	once	TRBD1	TRBJ1-2	CASSQDDRGFYGYTF	TGCGCCAGCAGCCAGGATGACAGGGGCTTCTATGGCTACACCTTC
TRBV19	once	-	TRBJ2-7	CASSRTLSYEQYF	TGTGCCAGTAGTAGGACCCTGTCCTACGAGCAGTACTTC
TRBV11-3	-	TRBD2	TRBJ2-7	CASRARTSASYEQYF	TGTGCCAGCCGGGCCCGGACTAGCGCGTCCTACGAGCAGTACTTC
TRBV30	-	-	TRBJ1-3	CAWSLGGTGNTIYF	TGTGCCTGGAGTCTCGGGGGCACTGGAAACACCATATATTTT
TRBV18	few	-	TRBJ1-1	CASSPPYSTETEAFF	TGTGCCAGCTCACCACCTTACAGCACGGAAACTGAAGCTTTCTTT
TRBV6-5	-	TRBD1	TRBJ2-1	CASTPGTGESEQFF	TGTGCCAGCACCCCCGGGACAGGGGAGAGTGAGCAGTTCTTC
TRBV3-1/TRBV3-2	-	TRBD1	TRBJ2-2	CASSQQKGQAGAGELFF	TGTGCCAGCAGCCAACAAAAGGGACAGGCCGGGGCCGGGGAGCTGTTTTTT
TRBV18	-	-	TRBJ2-3	CASSLRRGLETDTQYF	TGTGCCAGCTCACTCAGACGGGGGCTTGAGACAGATACGCAGTATTTT
TRBV5-6	-	-	TRBJ2-1	CASSFEVGSSYNEQFF	TGTGCCAGCAGCTTTGAAGTGGGGAGCTCCTACAATGAGCAGTTCTTC
TRBV21-1	-	-	TRBJ2-2	CASSFREGYRAGTGELFF	TGTGCCAGCAGCTTCCGAGAGGGGTACAGGGCCGGCACCGGGGAGCTGTTTTTT
TRBV27	-	-	TRBJ1-5	CASSPRTPNQPQHF	TGTGCCAGCAGTCCCCGGACACCTAATCAGCCCCAGCATTTT
TRBV6-6	once	-	TRBJ1-2	CASKGYYGYTF	TGTGCCAGCAAGGGATACTATGGCTACACCTTC